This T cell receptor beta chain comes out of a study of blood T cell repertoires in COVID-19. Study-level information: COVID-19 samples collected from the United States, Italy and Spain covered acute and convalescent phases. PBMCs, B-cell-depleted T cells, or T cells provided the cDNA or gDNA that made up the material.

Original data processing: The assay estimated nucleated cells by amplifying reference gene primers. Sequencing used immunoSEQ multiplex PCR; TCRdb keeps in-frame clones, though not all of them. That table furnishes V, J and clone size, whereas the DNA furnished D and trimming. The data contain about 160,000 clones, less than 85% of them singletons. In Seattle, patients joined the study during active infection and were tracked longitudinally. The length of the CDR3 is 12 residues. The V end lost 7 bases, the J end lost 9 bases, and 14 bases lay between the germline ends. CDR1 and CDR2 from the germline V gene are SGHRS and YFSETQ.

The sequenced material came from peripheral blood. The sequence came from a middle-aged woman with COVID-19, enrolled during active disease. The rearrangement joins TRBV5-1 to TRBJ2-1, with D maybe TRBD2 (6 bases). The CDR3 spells CASGSLGGEQFF. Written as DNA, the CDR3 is TGCGCCAGCGGATCGTTGGGGGGTGAGCAGTTCTTC. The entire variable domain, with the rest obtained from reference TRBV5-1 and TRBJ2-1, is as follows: KAGVTQTPRYLIKTRGQQVTLSCSPISGHRSVSWYQQTPGQGLQFLFEYFSETQRNKGNFPGRFSGRQFSNSRSEMNVSTLELGDSALYLCASGSLGGEQFFGPGTRLTVL.